A single sample gave rise to the 18 T cell receptor beta chains below, sequenced in a study of response to subunit inactivated influenza vaccine. TCRdb re-called the RT-PCR reads with MiXCR, one entry per CDR3 protein. The repertoire includes about 830,000 distinct CDR3 sequences, approximately 18% of them detected once, and roughly a tenth sits in the top ten. Source: PBMCs from blood, taken about 5 days after vaccination. The receptor source for this set is a man between 45 and 60 years old who received an inactivated influenza vaccine.

The V call is TRBV7-3, the J call TRBJ2-5, with D perhaps TRBD2 (5 bases). Germline lookup yields CDR1 SGHTA and CDR2 FQGTGA. Trimming removed 4 bases from V and 5 bases from J, with 11 bases in between. This CDR3 is built from 13 residues. The CDR3 DNA is TGTGCCAGCAGCTACGGGGTTGGGGAGACCCAGTACTTC. Its translation: CASSYGVGETQYF.

This clonotype was counted a few times. The chain carries TRBV6-2 or TRBV6-3 and TRBJ2-3; perhaps TRBD2 as D (5 bases). The V end was cut by 4 bases, the J end by 0 bases, with 14 bases between. The V gene's germline CDR1 is MNHEY and CDR2 SVGEGT. CDR3 length: 16 residues. In DNA, the CDR3 is TGTGCCAGCAGTTTCTCCGACTGGAGGAGCACAGATACGCAGTATTTT. Encoded protein: CASSFSDWRSTDTQYF.

The V call is TRBV7-9, the J call TRBJ1-2; no definite D call. The CDR3 consists of 16 residues. Germline V gene data show CDR1 as SEHNR and CDR2 as FQNEAQ (reference sequence). Trimming took off 1 base at V and 7 bases at J, with 19 bases between the two ends. As DNA, the CDR3 is TGTGCCAGCAGCTTAGTTTCCTCGTCTTCGTGGGGTGGCTACACCTTC. It encodes CASSLVSSSSWGGYTF.

The chain uses TRBV20-1 and TRBJ2-2, with TRBD2 matching over 7 bases. The germline V gene encodes CDR1 DFQATT and CDR2 SNEGSKA (reference sequence). The CDR3 length is 14 residues. The V gene end was trimmed by 0 bases and the J gene end by 6 bases; junction bases not matched to a gene: 4. The CDR3 DNA sequence: TGCAGTGCTAGAGATCTTGGGGGGGCCGGGGAGCTGTTTTTT. Translation gives CSARDLGGAGELFF.

The chain employs TRBV11-2 and TRBJ2-5, with D possibly matching TRBD2 (5 bases). Per the germline V gene, CDR1 is SGHAT and CDR2 is FQNNGV. V lost 4 bases, J lost 9 bases, and 12 bases lay in between. This CDR3 comprises 12 residues. Written as DNA, the CDR3 is TGTGCCAGCAGCTGGGATCGAGCGGCCCAGTACTTC. Amino acids: CASSWDRAAQYF.

The chain combines TRBV5-1 with TRBJ2-1; D not resolved. The V gene's germline CDR1 is SGHRS and CDR2 YFSETQ. This CDR3 is 14 amino acids long. V lost 1 base and J lost 2, with 7 bases in between. CDR3 in amino acids: CASSLPETYNEQFF. In nucleotides, the CDR3 is TGCGCCAGCAGCTTGCCGGAAACCTACAATGAGCAGTTCTTC.

This chain joins TRBV2 and TRBJ2-3; 15 nucleotides align to TRBD2. Germline CDR1 and CDR2: SNHLY and FYNNEI. Trimming took 6 bases from V and 0 from J; bases not matched to a gene: 7. The CDR3 is 18 amino acids. The DNA of the CDR3 is TGTGCCAGCAGCCGAGGGACTAGCGGGGGGACTAGCACAGATACGCAGTATTTT. Its translation: CASSRGTSGGTSTDTQYF.

The genes are TRBV2 and TRBJ2-5, with 12 bases that match TRBD2. Trimming cost V 8 bases and J 5 bases; bases outside gene matches: 12. The V gene's germline CDR1 is SNHLY and CDR2 FYNNEI. The CDR3 runs to 16 residues. CDR3 protein: CASLKSGTSGSETQYF. The CDR3 bases are TGTGCCAGCCTGAAGTCCGGGACTAGCGGGTCGGAGACCCAGTACTTC.

The genes are TRBV5-1 and TRBJ1-1, with D possibly matching TRBD1 (5 bases). The CDR3 totals 13 residues. V was cut by 4 bases and J by 2 bases, with 9 bases left in between. Germline loops: CDR1 SGHRS, CDR2 YFSETQ. The CDR3 bases are TGCGCCAGCAGCCCTGACAGCAACACTGAAGCTTTCTTT. Encoded protein: CASSPDSNTEAFF.

The sample holds a few counts of this clonotype. This chain connects TRBV5-6 to TRBJ2-7; perhaps TRBD1 as D (6 bases). Germline CDR1 reads SGHDT; CDR2 reads YYEEEE. The CDR3 is made up of 15 amino acids. Trimming shortened V by 4 bases and J by 4 bases, and 18 bases separated the two germline ends. This chain's CDR3 is CASSEGHNTRYEQYF. In nucleotides, the CDR3 is TGTGCCAGCAGCGAGGGACATAACACTCGATACGAGCAGTACTTC.

The chain carries TRBV12-3 or TRBV12-4 and TRBJ1-5, with D unresolved. The V end was cut by 3 bases, the J end by 0 bases, with 9 bases between. The CDR3 contains 15 residues. The CDR3 nucleotides read TGTGCCAGCAGTTTGTATGGAAATAGCAATCAGCCCCAGCATTTT. Protein sequence: CASSLYGNSNQPQHF.

The chain joins TRBV7-2 to TRBJ2-7; possibly TRBD2 for D (5 bases). With 2 bases removed from V and 5 bases from J, the gap between germline ends came to 19 bases. The CDR3 extends over 16 amino acids. From germline, CDR1 is SGHTA and CDR2 FQGNSA. The CDR3 loop reads CASSLNALKGVNEQYF. CDR3 DNA: TGTGCCAGCAGCTTAAACGCCCTGAAGGGAGTCAACGAGCAGTACTTC.

The V and J genes are TRBV20-1 and TRBJ2-3; 9 nucleotides align to TRBD2. This CDR3 spans 14 amino acids. Germline CDR1 and CDR2: DFQATT and SNEGSKA (reference sequence). V trimming: 0 bases; J trimming: 7 bases; junction bases outside the gene matches: 5. CDR3 sequence (DNA): TGCAGTGCTAGAGACGGCGGGGGGGCCCATACGCAGTATTTT. Translating it yields CSARDGGGAHTQYF.

The table lists this clonotype with a few counts. The chain links TRBV20-1 to TRBJ2-4; D call uncertain. This CDR3 has 15 residues. Trimming pared 3 bases from V and 0 bases from J, leaving 12 bases between. Germline V gene sequence: CDR1 DFQATT, CDR2 SNEGSKA (reference sequence). The CDR3: CSARWGFLAKNIQYF. CDR3 bases: TGCAGTGCTAGGTGGGGTTTTCTAGCCAAAAACATTCAGTACTTC.

The gene calls are TRBV18 and TRBJ2-3; D unclear. V was clipped by 7 bases and J by 4 bases, with 24 bases between them. The CDR3 totals 17 residues. The germline CDR1 and CDR2 sequences are KGHSH and LQKENI. The CDR3 nucleotides read TGTGCCAGCTTACCCTTAATAAGGGCCCGCGAGGCAGATACGCAGTATTTT. Translated, it gives CASLPLIRAREADTQYF.

The rearrangement joins TRBV20-1 to TRBJ2-5; 7 bases match TRBD1. CDR1 DFQATT and CDR2 SNEGSKA come from the germline V gene (reference sequence). The length of the CDR3 is 13 residues. V trimming: 2 bases; J trimming: 6 bases; junction bases outside the gene matches: 6. The CDR3 spells CSARRGGAQTQYF. CDR3 DNA: TGCAGTGCTAGAAGAGGGGGCGCCCAGACCCAGTACTTC.

This rearrangement joins TRBV6-4 to TRBJ2-7; possibly TRBD1 or TRBD2 for D (7 bases each). V dropped 2 bases and J dropped 0 bases, with 17 bases sitting between them. The CDR3 has 17 residues. Germline loops: CDR1 MRHNA, CDR2 SNTAGT. The CDR3 DNA follows: TGTGCCAGCAGTGACCCCAAGCGGGACAGAACCTCCTACGAGCAGTACTTC. It yields the protein CASSDPKRDRTSYEQYF.

The chain links TRBV2 to TRBJ2-5, with 15 nucleotides matching TRBD2. There are 19 residues in the CDR3. V gave up 3 bases and J gave up 5 bases; unmatched junction bases: 13. Germline CDR1 is SNHLY and CDR2 is FYNNEI. CDR3 in amino acids: CASSDKGLAGGRRSETQYF. The CDR3 coding sequence is TGTGCCAGCAGTGACAAAGGACTAGCGGGGGGGCGGAGGAGCGAGACCCAGTACTTC.